This T cell receptor beta chain came from a study of T cells in localized non-small cell lung cancer. General study findings and limits: The greatest T cell clonality was found in uninvolved adjacent lung (higher than in tumor). Sequencing covered just one tumor region, so heterogeneity cannot be ruled out. A median of around 57 clones ranked among the top 100 in tumor appeared in adjacent lung.

Note on this clone: The antigen is not known.

Trimming took 5 bases from V and 7 from J; bases not matched to a gene: 7. The germline V gene has CDR1 WNHNN and CDR2 SYGVQD (reference sequence). This CDR3 comprises 13 residues. The protocol was immunoSEQ multiplex PCR, while the TCRdb copy is restricted to in-frame clones and leaves out a portion. The repertoire holds under 150,000 clones, about 90% seen once, with around 1.8% in the top ten. The chain couples TRBV10-1 to TRBJ2-5; 7 bases are shared with TRBD2. The input for sequencing was peripheral blood, taken before any cancer treatment. This clonotype was sampled from a female donor older than 55 with stage I lung adenocarcinoma. The CDR3 nucleotides are TGCGCCAGCAGTTACGGGAGGTGGGGGACCCAGTACTTC. It codes for CASSYGRWGTQYF.